The 13 T cell receptor beta chains below come from one sample, sequenced in a study of T cell repertoires in cytomegalovirus infection. The antigens for these receptors are not known. TCRdb re-derived calls from the reads in MiXCR, one entry per CDR3 protein. This table holds a few hundred thousand distinct CDR3 sequences, under 35% found once. The material was cultured PBMCs, obtained from culture after CMV antigen stimulation. The receptors were gathered from a human donor in good health (CMV status not recorded). Some clones in this sample may be carry-over from other donors' samples.

The rearrangement links TRBV7-8 to TRBJ1-6; D gene unclear. The CDR3 is 16 residues long. The ends were cut back, 2 bases at V and 0 bases at J, with 8 bases in the middle. The germline V gene encodes CDR1 SGHVS and CDR2 FQNEAQ. The CDR3 DNA sequence: TGTGCCAGCAGCTTACGGGAGAGCTCCTATAATTCACCCCTCCACTTT. Its protein is CASSLRESSYNSPLHF. The variable domain in full, with the rest retrieved from reference TRBV7-8 and TRBJ1-6, is GAGVSQSPRYKVAKRGQDVALRCDPISGHVSLFWYQQALGQGPEFLTYFQNEAQLDKSGLPSDRFFAERPEGSVSTLKIQRTQQEDSAVYLCASSLRESSYNSPLHFGNGTRLTVT.

This clonotype was counted ten times or more. The chain carries TRBV7-2 and TRBJ1-2, with TRBD1 matching over 11 bases. CDR3 size: 15 residues. Per germline, CDR1 SGHTA and CDR2 FQGNSA. Trimming removed 5 bases from V and 2 bases from J; junction bases left unmatched: 4. The CDR3 DNA reads as TGTGCCAGCAGCGCCTGGGACAGGGGGAACTATGGCTACACCTTC. Translated, it gives CASSAWDRGNYGYTF.

Only a few counts were recorded for this clonotype. The genes are TRBV28 and TRBJ2-7; D not certain. Trimming removed 2 bases from V and 2 bases from J, with 4 bases in between. Germline V lookup: CDR1 MDHEN, CDR2 SYDVKM. This CDR3 has 12 amino acids. Here the CDR3 reads CASSLKPYEQYF. The CDR3 DNA is TGTGCCAGCAGTTTAAAGCCCTACGAGCAGTACTTC.

The CDR3 nucleotides are TGTGCCATCAGTGAAGCGAAAGAGACCCAGTACTTC. Translated: CAISEAKETQYF. The chain has TRBV10-3 and TRBJ2-5; D uncertain. The CDR3 loop spans 12 amino acids. V lost 3 bases and J 3 bases, leaving 5 bases between the germline ends. CDR1 is ENHRY, CDR2 SYGVKD, per germline.

J is TRBJ1-3 and V is TRBV29-1; 11 nucleotides agree with TRBD1. CDR3 length: 15 residues. Germline CDR1 SQVTM, CDR2 ANQGSEA. The junction had 2 bases not matched to a gene; V was cut back by 0 bases and J by 4 bases. This CDR3 reads CSVEDRDRGGNTIYF. Written as DNA, the CDR3 is TGCAGCGTTGAAGATCGGGACAGGGGGGGAAACACCATATATTTT. The full variable domain, in which reference TRBV29-1 and TRBJ1-3 provide the parts outside the CDR3, is SAVISQKPSRDICQRGTSLTIQCQVDSQVTMMFWYRQQPGQSLTLIATANQGSEATYESGFVIDKFPISRPNLTFSTLTVSNMSPEDSSIYLCSVEDRDRGGNTIYFGEGSWLTVV.

With regard to this clonotype: Being one base from a much bigger clone, this may be a read error. The chain uses TRBV12-3 or TRBV12-4 and TRBJ1-1, with 7 positions matching TRBD1. V was clipped by 4 bases and J by 4 bases; unmatched bases: 6. The CDR3 has 14 residues. The CDR3 nucleotides are TGTGCCAGCAGTTCGACAGGGTATAGCACTGAAGCTTTCTTT. This encodes CASSSTGYSTEAFF.

This clonotype was recorded at least ten times. The chain couples TRBV6-2 or TRBV6-3 to TRBJ1-5; D is uncertain. CDR1 MNHEY and CDR2 SVGEGT come from the germline V gene. The V end was cut by 9 bases, the J end by 1 base, with 10 bases between. This CDR3 region has 13 residues. The CDR3 DNA sequence: TGTGCCAGTAAGACGGGAAGCAATCAGCCCCAGCATTTT. As protein: CASKTGSNQPQHF.

The V and J genes are TRBV10-1 and TRBJ1-5; 10 bases align to TRBD1. The trim removed 8 bases at V and 4 bases at J, leaving 8 bases unmatched. Germline CDR1 reads WNHNN; CDR2 reads SYGVQD (reference sequence). The CDR3 length is 15 residues. The CDR3 loop reads CASPPGQGRNQPQHF. As DNA, the CDR3 is TGCGCCAGCCCCCCGGGACAGGGGAGGAATCAGCCCCAGCATTTT.

This clonotype was seen only a few times. This chain links TRBV4-2 with TRBJ1-1; D may be TRBD1 (6 bases). Germline V lookup: CDR1 LGHNA, CDR2 YNFKEQ. Trimming cost V 3 bases and J 0 bases, with 17 bases left between them. The CDR3 length is 17 residues. The CDR3 coding sequence is TGTGCCAGCAGCCAGGGGGCCGGGAAGGACCTGAACACTGAAGCTTTCTTT. Encoded protein: CASSQGAGKDLNTEAFF.

In this sample, this clonotype turned up a few times. The chain employs TRBV20-1 and TRBJ2-3, with D possibly called TRBD1 or TRBD2 (5 bases each). CDR3 size: 14 residues. V lost 3 bases and J 2 bases, leaving 12 bases between the germline ends. The V gene's germline CDR1 is DFQATT and CDR2 SNEGSKA (reference sequence). The CDR3 loop reads CSASQRTYTDTQYF. In DNA form, the CDR3 reads TGCAGTGCTAGTCAGCGGACATACACAGATACGCAGTATTTT.

The chain carries TRBV14 and TRBJ2-5; D unresolved. The CDR3 sequence is 17 residues long. V was pared by 0 bases and J by 1 base, with 15 bases between. Germline V gives CDR1 SGHDN, CDR2 FVKESK. CDR3 DNA: TGTGCCAGCAGCCAAGATAGAACATTCTTAGGCCAAGAGACCCAGTACTTC. It specifies CASSQDRTFLGQETQYF.

The genes are TRBV10-3 and TRBJ2-1; TRBD2 matches 10 bases. CDR1 is ENHRY and CDR2 is SYGVKD in the germline V gene. V lost 6 bases and J lost 7; bases outside the gene matches: 9. The CDR3 has 15 residues. For the CDR3, the DNA is TGTGCCATCAGAAGCGGGAGGGGGGGGAATAATGAGCAGTTCTTC. This gives the protein CAIRSGRGGNNEQFF.

CDR3 region: CASSLYPPGVAGGEDTQYF. The CDR3 DNA is TGTGCCAGCAGCTTATACCCCCCTGGGGTAGCGGGGGGGGAAGATACGCAGTATTTT. The V call is TRBV7-2, the J call TRBJ2-3, with 11 nucleotides matching TRBD2. The CDR3 extends over 19 amino acids. The trim removed 2 bases at V and 5 bases at J, leaving 15 bases unmatched. Germline V gene data show CDR1 as SGHTA and CDR2 as FQGNSA.